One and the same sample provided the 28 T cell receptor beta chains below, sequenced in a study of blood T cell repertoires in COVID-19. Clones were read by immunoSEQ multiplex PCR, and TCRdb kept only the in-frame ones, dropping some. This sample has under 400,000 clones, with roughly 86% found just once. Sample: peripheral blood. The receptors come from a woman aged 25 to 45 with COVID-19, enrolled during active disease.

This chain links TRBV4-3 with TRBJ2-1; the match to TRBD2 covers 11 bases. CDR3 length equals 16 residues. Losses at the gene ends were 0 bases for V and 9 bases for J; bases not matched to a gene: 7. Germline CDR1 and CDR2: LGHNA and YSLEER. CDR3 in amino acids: CASSQDSGSGRGEQFF. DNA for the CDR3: TGCGCCAGCAGCCAAGATAGCGGTAGCGGGAGGGGTGAGCAGTTCTTC.

CDR3 DNA sequence: TGTGCCACCGTAAGCGAAAACTCCTACGAGCAGTACTTC. It is translated as CATVSENSYEQYF. This rearrangement joins TRBV28 to TRBJ2-7; D gene uncertain. CDR1 is MDHEN and CDR2 is SYDVKM in the germline V gene. This CDR3 is built from 13 residues. V lost 10 bases and J lost 0, with 13 bases in between.

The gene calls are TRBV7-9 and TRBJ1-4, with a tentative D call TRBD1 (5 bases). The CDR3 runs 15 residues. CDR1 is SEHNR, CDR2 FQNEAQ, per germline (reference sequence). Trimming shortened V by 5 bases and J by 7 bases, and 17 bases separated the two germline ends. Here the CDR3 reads CASSAGSRESEKLFF. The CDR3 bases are TGTGCCAGCAGCGCCGGGAGCAGGGAGAGTGAAAAACTGTTTTTT. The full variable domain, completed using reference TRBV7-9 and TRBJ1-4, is DTGVSQNPRHKITKRGQNVTFRCDPISEHNRLYWYRQTLGQGPEFLTYFQNEAQLEKSRLLSDRFSAERPKGSFSTLEIQRTEQGDSAMYLCASSAGSRESEKLFFGSGTQLSVL.

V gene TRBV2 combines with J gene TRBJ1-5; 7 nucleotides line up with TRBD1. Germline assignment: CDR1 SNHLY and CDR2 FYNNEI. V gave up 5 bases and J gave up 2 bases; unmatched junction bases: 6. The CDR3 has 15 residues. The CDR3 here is CASSRGDSGNQPQHF. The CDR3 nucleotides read TGTGCCAGCAGTAGAGGGGACAGTGGCAATCAGCCCCAGCATTTT.

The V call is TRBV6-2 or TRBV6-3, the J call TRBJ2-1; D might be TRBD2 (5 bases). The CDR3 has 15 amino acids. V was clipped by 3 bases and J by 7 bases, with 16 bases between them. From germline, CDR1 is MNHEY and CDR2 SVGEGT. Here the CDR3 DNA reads TGTGCCAGCAGTTATCGCGGGCTGGGCGTTAATGAGCAGTTCTTC. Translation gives CASSYRGLGVNEQFF.

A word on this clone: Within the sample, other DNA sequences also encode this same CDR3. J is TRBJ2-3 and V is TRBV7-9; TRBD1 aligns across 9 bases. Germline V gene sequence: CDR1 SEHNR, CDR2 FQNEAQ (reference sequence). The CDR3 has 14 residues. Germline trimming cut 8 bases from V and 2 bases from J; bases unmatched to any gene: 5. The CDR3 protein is CASSGTGSTDTQYF. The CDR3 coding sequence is TGTGCCAGCTCCGGGACAGGGTCCACAGATACGCAGTATTTT.

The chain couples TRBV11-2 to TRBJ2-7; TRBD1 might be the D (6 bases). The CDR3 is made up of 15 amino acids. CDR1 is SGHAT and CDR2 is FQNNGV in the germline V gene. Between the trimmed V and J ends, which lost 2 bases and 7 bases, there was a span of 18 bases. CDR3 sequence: CASSLTVTAQGEQYF. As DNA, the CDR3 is TGTGCCAGCAGCTTAACTGTGACGGCCCAGGGGGAGCAGTACTTC.

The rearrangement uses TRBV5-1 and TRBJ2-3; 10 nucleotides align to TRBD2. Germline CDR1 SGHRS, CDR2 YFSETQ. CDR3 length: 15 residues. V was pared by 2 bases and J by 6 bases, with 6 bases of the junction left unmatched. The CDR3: CASSFLAGVPDTQYF. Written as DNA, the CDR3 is TGCGCCAGCAGCTTCCTAGCGGGAGTACCGGATACGCAGTATTTT.

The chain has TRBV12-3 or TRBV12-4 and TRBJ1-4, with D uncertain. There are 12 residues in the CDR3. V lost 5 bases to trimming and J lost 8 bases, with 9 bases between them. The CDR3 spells CASSLHGEKLFF. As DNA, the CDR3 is TGTGCCAGCAGTCTTCACGGGGAAAAACTGTTTTTT.

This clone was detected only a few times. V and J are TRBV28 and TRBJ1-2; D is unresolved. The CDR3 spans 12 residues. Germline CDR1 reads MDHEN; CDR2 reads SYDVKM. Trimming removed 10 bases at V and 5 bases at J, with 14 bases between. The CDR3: CAIEPGIYGYTF. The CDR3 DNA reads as TGTGCCATCGAACCGGGTATTTATGGCTACACCTTC.

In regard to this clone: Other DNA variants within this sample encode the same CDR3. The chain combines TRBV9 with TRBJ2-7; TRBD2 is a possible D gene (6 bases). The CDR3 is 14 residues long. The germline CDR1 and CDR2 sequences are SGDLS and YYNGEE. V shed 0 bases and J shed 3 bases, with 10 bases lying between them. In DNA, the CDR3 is TGTGCCAGCAGCGTAGGGGACGGGGGCTACGAGCAGTACTTC. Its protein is CASSVGDGGYEQYF.

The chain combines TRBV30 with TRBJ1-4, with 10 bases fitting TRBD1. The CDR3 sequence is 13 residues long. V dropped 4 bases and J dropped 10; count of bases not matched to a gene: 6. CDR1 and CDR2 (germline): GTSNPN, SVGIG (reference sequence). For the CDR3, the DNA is TGTGCCTGGACCGGGACAGGGGTGGGAAAACTGTTTTTT. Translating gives CAWTGTGVGKLFF.

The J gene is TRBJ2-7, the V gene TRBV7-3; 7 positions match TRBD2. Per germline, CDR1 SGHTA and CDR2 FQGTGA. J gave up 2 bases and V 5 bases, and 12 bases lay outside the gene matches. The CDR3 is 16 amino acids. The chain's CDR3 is CASSPVRLADPYEQYF. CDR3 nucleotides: TGTGCCAGCAGCCCCGTACGACTAGCCGATCCCTACGAGCAGTACTTC. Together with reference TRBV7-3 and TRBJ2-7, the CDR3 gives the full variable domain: GAGVSQTPSNKVTEKGKYVELRCDPISGHTALYWYRQSLGQGPEFLIYFQGTGAADDSGLPNDRFFAVRPEGSVSTLKIQRTERGDSAVYLCASSPVRLADPYEQYFGPGTRLTVT.

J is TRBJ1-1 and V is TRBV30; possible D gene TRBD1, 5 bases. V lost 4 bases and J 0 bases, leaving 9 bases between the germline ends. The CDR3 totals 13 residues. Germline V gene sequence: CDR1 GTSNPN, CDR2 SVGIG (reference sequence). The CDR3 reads CAWNRIMNTEAFF. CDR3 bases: TGTGCCTGGAACAGGATCATGAACACTGAAGCTTTCTTT.

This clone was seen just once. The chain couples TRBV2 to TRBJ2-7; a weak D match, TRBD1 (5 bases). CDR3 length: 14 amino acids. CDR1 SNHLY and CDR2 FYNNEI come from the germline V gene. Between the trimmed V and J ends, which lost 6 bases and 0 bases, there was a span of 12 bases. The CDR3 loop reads CASSPTQGSYEQYF. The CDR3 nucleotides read TGTGCCAGCAGCCCTACCCAGGGCTCCTACGAGCAGTACTTC. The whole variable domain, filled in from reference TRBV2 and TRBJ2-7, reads EPEVTQTPSHQVTQMGQEVILRCVPISNHLYFYWYRQILGQKVEFLVSFYNNEISEKSEIFDDQFSVERPDGSNFTLKIRSTKLEDSAMYFCASSPTQGSYEQYFGPGTRLTVT.

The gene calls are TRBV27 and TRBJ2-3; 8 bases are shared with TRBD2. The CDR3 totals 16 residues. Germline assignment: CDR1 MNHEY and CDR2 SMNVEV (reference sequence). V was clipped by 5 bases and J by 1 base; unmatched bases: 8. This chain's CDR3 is CASSKTPGLGTDTQYF. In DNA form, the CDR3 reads TGTGCCAGCAGTAAAACTCCGGGACTAGGCACAGATACGCAGTATTTT.

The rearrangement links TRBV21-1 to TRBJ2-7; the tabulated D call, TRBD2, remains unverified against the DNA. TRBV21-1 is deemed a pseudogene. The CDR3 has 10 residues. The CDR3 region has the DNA TGTGCCAGCAGCACTTACGAGCAGTACTTC. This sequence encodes CASSTYEQYF.

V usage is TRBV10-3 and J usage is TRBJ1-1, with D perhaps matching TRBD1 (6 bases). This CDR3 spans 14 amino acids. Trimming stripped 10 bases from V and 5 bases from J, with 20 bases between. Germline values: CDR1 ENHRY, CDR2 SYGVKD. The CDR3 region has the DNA TGTGCCACCACACGTATACAGGGAAGAACTGAAGCTTTCTTT. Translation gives CATTRIQGRTEAFF.

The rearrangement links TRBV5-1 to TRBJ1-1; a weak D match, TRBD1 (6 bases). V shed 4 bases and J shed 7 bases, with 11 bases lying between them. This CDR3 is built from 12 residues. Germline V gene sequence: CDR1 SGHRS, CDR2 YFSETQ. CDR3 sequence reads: CASSPETGEAFF. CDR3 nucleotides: TGCGCCAGCAGCCCCGAGACAGGTGAAGCTTTCTTT.

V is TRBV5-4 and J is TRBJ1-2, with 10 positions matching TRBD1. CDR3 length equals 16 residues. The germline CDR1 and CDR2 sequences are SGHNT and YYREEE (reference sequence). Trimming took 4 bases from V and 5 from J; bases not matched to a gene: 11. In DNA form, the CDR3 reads TGTGCCAGCAGCGAGAGCCGGACAGGGGGAACGTATGGCTACACCTTC. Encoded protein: CASSESRTGGTYGYTF.

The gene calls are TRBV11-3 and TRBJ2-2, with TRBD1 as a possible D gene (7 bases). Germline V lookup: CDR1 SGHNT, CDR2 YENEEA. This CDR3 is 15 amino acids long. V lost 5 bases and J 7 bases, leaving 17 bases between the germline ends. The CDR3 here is CASSPGGQHYGELFF. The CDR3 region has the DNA TGTGCCAGCAGCCCAGGGGGGCAACACTACGGGGAGCTGTTTTTT.

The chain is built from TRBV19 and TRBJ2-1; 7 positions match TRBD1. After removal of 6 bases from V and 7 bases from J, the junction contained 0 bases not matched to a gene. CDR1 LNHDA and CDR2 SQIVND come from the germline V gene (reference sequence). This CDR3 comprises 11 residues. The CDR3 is CASRQGNEQFF. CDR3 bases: TGTGCCAGTAGACAGGGGAATGAGCAGTTCTTC.

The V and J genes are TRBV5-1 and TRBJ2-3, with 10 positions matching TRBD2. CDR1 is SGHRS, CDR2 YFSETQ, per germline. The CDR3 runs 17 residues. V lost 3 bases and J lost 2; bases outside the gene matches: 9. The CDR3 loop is CASSSPTGTSVTDTQYF. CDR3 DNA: TGCGCCAGCAGCTCCCCTACCGGGACTAGCGTCACAGATACGCAGTATTTT.

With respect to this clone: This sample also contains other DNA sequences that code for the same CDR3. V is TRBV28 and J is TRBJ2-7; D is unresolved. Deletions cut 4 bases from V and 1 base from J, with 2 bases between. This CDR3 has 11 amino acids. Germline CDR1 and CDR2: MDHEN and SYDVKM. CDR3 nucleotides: TGTGCCAGCAGTTCTTCCTACGAGCAGTACTTC. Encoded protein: CASSSSYEQYF.

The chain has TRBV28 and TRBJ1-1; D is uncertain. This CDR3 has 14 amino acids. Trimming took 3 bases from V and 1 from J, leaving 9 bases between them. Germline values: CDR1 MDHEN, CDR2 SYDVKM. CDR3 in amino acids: CASSLRVANTEAFF. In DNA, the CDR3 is TGTGCCAGCAGTTTGCGGGTGGCGAACACTGAAGCTTTCTTT.

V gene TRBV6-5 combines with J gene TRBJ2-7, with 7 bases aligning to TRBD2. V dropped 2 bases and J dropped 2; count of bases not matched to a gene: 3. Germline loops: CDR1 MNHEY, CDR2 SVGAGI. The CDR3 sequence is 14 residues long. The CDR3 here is CASSYGGGPYEQYF. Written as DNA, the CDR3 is TGTGCCAGCAGTTACGGGGGAGGGCCCTACGAGCAGTACTTC.

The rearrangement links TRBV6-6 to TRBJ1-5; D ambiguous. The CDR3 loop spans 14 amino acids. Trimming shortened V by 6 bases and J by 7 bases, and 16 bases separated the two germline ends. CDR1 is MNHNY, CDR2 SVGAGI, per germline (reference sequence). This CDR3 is CASRSPTGEQPQHF. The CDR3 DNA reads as TGTGCCAGCAGAAGCCCCACCGGTGAGCAGCCCCAGCATTTT.

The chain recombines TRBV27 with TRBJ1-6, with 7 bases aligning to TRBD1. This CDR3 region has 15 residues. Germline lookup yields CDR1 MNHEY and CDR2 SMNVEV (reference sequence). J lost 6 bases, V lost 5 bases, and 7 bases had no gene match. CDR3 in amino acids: CASSVGTAPNSPLHF. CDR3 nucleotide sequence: TGTGCCAGCAGTGTAGGGACAGCTCCTAATTCACCCCTCCACTTT.